This TCR beta chain was identified during a study of blood T cell repertoires in COVID-19. Study details: Some COVID-19 samples were acute and others convalescent; all came from the United States, Italy and Spain. From T cells, B-cell-depleted T cells, or PBMCs came the material, which was cDNA or gDNA.

Germline V gene data show CDR1 as ENHRY and CDR2 as SYGVKD. This CDR3 has 12 residues. V gave up 6 bases and J gave up 0 bases, with 6 bases separating them. How the authors handled the data: Researchers report that nucleated cell counts were estimated from reference gene primer amplification. Measured with immunoSEQ multiplex PCR; TCRdb has only the in-frame clones, and not every one. V, J and clone size are those of that table, while D and trimming were read from the DNA. This table has approximately 170,000 clones, 83% appearing once. The TCR originated in a woman aged 65 to 85 who had recovered from COVID-19. V and J are TRBV10-3 and TRBJ2-7; tentative D call: TRBD2 (5 bases). Sequencing was carried out using peripheral blood. CDR3 sequence: CAIRGSSYEQYF. The DNA for the CDR3 is TGTGCCATCAGGGGGAGCTCCTACGAGCAGTACTTC.